This T cell receptor beta chain is drawn from a study of early T cells in non-severe SARS-CoV-2 infection. Overall study: The input, bulk RNA from unsorted whole blood, was sequenced, and chains were unpaired.

This clonotype was observed many times. Antigen specificity is unknown. Attached unique molecular identifiers marked individual cDNA molecules. TCRdb used MiXCR to reprocess the 5' RACE reads, holding one entry per CDR3 protein. This repertoire shows tens of thousands of distinct CDR3 sequences, roughly 12% found once; its top ten account for around 2.8%. Germline-derived CDR1 and CDR2 are MNHEY and SMNVEV (reference sequence). The V and J ends lost 0 bases and 9 bases respectively, with 12 bases between them. The CDR3 is made up of 14 amino acids. Study-wide results and caveats: VDJdb matching favored anti-spike CD8 responses, missing private and CD4 specificities.

This sequence originates from an adult who was a healthcare worker with PCR-confirmed SARS-CoV-2 infection or an uninfected control (not recorded which). This sample comprised whole blood, obtained at baseline. The chain carries TRBV27 and TRBJ2-1; D gene uncertain. CDR3 coding DNA: TGTGCCAGCAGTTTATCGTCTGGCAATAGTGAGCAGTTCTTC. Encoded protein: CASSLSSGNSEQFF.